Listed here are 17 T cell receptor beta chains from one sample, sequenced in a study of shared clonotypes between healthy human individuals. Measured with immunoSEQ multiplex PCR; TCRdb has only the in-frame clones, and not every one. The sample comprises under 650,000 clones, 96% of which are singletons, and about 0.064% rests with the top ten. The sample consisted of naive CD4+ T cells sorted from blood. Subset specified: CD45RA+ positively selected. The origin of the receptors is a woman aged 25 to 39 in good health.

The chain carries TRBV7-9 and TRBJ2-5; 12 bases are a match to TRBD1. This CDR3 contains 19 residues. CDR1 is SEHNR, CDR2 FQNEAQ, per germline (reference sequence). V was pared by 2 bases and J by 4 bases, with 14 bases of the junction left unmatched. Here the CDR3 DNA reads TGTGCCAGCAGCTTAAGGGCAGGGACAGGGGGCGCGGGGCGAGAGACCCAGTACTTC. It specifies CASSLRAGTGGAGRETQYF.

V usage is TRBV18 and J usage is TRBJ2-1; D might be TRBD2 (6 bases). Germline CDR1 and CDR2: KGHSH and LQKENI. The CDR3 loop spans 14 amino acids. V was clipped by 1 base and J by 8 bases, with 12 bases between them. The CDR3 sequence: CASSPQLAKDEQFF. DNA for the CDR3: TGTGCCAGCTCACCACAGCTAGCGAAGGATGAGCAGTTCTTC.

CDR3 loop: CASSLLDISYNEQFF. CDR3 nucleotide sequence: TGTGCCAGCAGCTTATTGGACATCTCCTACAATGAGCAGTTCTTC. V gene TRBV7-6 combines with J gene TRBJ2-1; tentatively, D is TRBD1 (5 bases). The germline CDR1 and CDR2 sequences are SGHVS and FNYEAQ. CDR3 length: 15 amino acids. The V end was cut by 2 bases, the J end by 0 bases, with 8 bases between.

The rearrangement links TRBV19 to TRBJ1-2, with 9 bases matching TRBD1. In germline, CDR1 is LNHDA, CDR2 SQIVND (reference sequence). CDR3 size: 15 residues. The V segment lost 3 bases and the J segment 10 bases; nucleotides outside the gene matches: 12. DNA for the CDR3: TGTGCCAGTAGTATCCAGTCGAGGACAGGGGTTGACTACACCTTC. Its translation is CASSIQSRTGVDYTF.

The chain is built from TRBV18 and TRBJ2-7, with 8 bases matching TRBD2. CDR3 length equals 15 residues. Trimming removed 3 bases from V and 6 bases from J; junction bases left unmatched: 10. Germline V gene data show CDR1 as KGHSH and CDR2 as LQKENI. The CDR3 sequence is CASSPPKAGATEQYF. DNA for the CDR3: TGTGCCAGCTCACCCCCCAAAGCGGGAGCGACCGAGCAGTACTTC.

This chain uses TRBV11-2 with TRBJ1-4; a possible D gene is TRBD1 (5 bases). The CDR3 totals 13 residues. Germline CDR1 is SGHAT and CDR2 is FQNNGV. V was clipped by 5 bases and J by 14 bases, with 18 bases between them. The CDR3 region is CASSEQTGGRLFF. CDR3 coding DNA: TGTGCCAGCAGCGAGCAGACGGGGGGGAGGCTGTTTTTT.

Note on this clone: The sample carries other DNA sequences with the same CDR3. The rearrangement uses TRBV30 and TRBJ1-4; D uncertain. The CDR3 is 12 amino acids. The germline CDR1 and CDR2 sequences are GTSNPN and SVGIG (reference sequence). The ends were cut back, 0 bases at V and 8 bases at J, with 7 bases in the middle. CDR3 in DNA: TGTGCCTGGAGTGTACGTGGAGAAAAACTGTTTTTT. This sequence encodes CAWSVRGEKLFF.

The V gene is TRBV28, the J gene TRBJ1-2, with D possibly matching TRBD1 (6 bases). This CDR3 spans 14 amino acids. The V and J ends lost 7 bases and 7 bases respectively, with 19 bases between them. CDR1 and CDR2 (germline): MDHEN, SYDVKM. CDR3 loop: CASTWTGQTPGYTF. The CDR3 DNA reads as TGTGCCAGCACCTGGACTGGACAGACCCCTGGCTACACCTTC.

This clone has only one observation. This chain links TRBV11-2 with TRBJ1-4; D unresolved. CDR1 is SGHAT and CDR2 is FQNNGV in the germline V gene. Trimming pared 5 bases from V and 7 bases from J, leaving 14 bases between. There are 14 residues in the CDR3. The CDR3 nucleotides are TGTGCCAGCAGCAACGGACCGGGAGTTGAAAAACTGTTTTTT. Amino acid sequence: CASSNGPGVEKLFF.

This chain joins TRBV21-1 and TRBJ1-2. TRBV21-1 is a documented pseudogene. CDR3 length equals 12 residues. The CDR3 DNA reads TGTGCCAGCATAGGAGGGCGCTATGGCTACACCTTC. This gives the protein CASIGGRYGYTF.

The gene calls are TRBV7-9 and TRBJ2-5; D is possibly TRBD1 (5 bases). CDR3 length equals 14 residues. Germline values: CDR1 SEHNR, CDR2 FQNEAQ (reference sequence). V lost 6 bases and J 5 bases, leaving 16 bases between the germline ends. The DNA for the CDR3 is TGTGCCAGCAGATTTGGGGTGGGGCCGGAGACCCAGTACTTC. Translating it yields CASRFGVGPETQYF.

This rearrangement joins TRBV19 to TRBJ2-1, with TRBD2 identical over 13 bases. This CDR3 region has 14 residues. The junction had 6 bases not matched to a gene; V was cut back by 6 bases and J by 10 bases. CDR1 and CDR2 (germline): LNHDA, SQIVND (reference sequence). This CDR3 is CASSGTSGNGEQFF. The CDR3 DNA is TGTGCCAGTAGCGGGACTAGCGGGAACGGCGAGCAGTTCTTC.

The table lists this clone with a count of one. This chain uses TRBV28 with TRBJ2-6; D unresolved. The germline V and J ends were trimmed by 8 bases and 2 bases, with 28 bases remaining between them. This CDR3 comprises 20 residues. CDR1 is MDHEN and CDR2 is SYDVKM in the germline V gene. CDR3 nucleotides: TGTGCCAGCGGTAGTAGAGCGTTCTTAGCCCTGGTTCCTGGGGCCAACGTCCTGACTTTC. Translated, it gives CASGSRAFLALVPGANVLTF.

V is TRBV18 and J is TRBJ2-7, with D possibly matching TRBD2 (5 bases). Trimming removed 1 base at V and 4 bases at J, with 11 bases between. CDR3 length: 14 amino acids. Germline assignment: CDR1 KGHSH and CDR2 LQKENI. CDR3 DNA sequence: TGTGCCAGCTCACCACGGGCAGAGGGTTACGAGCAGTACTTC. Encoded protein: CASSPRAEGYEQYF.

J is TRBJ2-1 and V is TRBV4-1; TRBD1 agrees at 7 bases. The CDR3 is made up of 14 amino acids. CDR1 and CDR2 from the germline V gene are MGHRA and YSYEKL. Trimming at V came to 8 bases and at J to 3 bases, leaving 7 bases not matched to a gene. CDR3 DNA sequence: TGCGCCAGCGGTACAGGGGATCTCTACAATGAGCAGTTCTTC. Amino acid sequence: CASGTGDLYNEQFF.

This clone occurred once. The chain joins TRBV5-1 to TRBJ2-2; D is possibly TRBD1 (6 bases). The CDR3 covers 13 residues. V was pared by 3 bases and J by 6 bases, with 9 bases between. Germline lookup yields CDR1 SGHRS and CDR2 YFSETQ. The DNA of the CDR3 is TGCGCCAGCAGCTCAGACAGGTCCGGGGAGCTGTTTTTT. This translates into CASSSDRSGELFF.

V is TRBV6-1 and J is TRBJ1-5; D not certain. V was pared by 6 bases and J by 0 bases, with 9 bases between. The CDR3 spans 14 residues. The V gene's germline CDR1 is MNHNS and CDR2 SASEGT. DNA of the CDR3: TGTGCCAGCAGCTGGAGATATAGCAATCAGCCCCAGCATTTT. Translated: CASSWRYSNQPQHF.